This T cell receptor beta chain emerged from a study of cytomegalovirus exposure and HLA in healthy donors. Researchers ran the PCR with 60 Vbeta and 13 Jbeta primers. Clones were read by immunoSEQ multiplex PCR, and TCRdb kept only the in-frame ones, dropping some. The table shows about 96,000 clones, with over 75% occurring only once. The CDR3 has 12 residues. Looked up from germline, CDR1 is SGHTA and CDR2 is FQGNSA. Between the trimmed V and J ends, which lost 6 bases and 7 bases, there was a span of 10 bases. The receptor's source is a man between 50 and 59 years old in good health and CMV-seropositive. The sequenced material came from PBMCs. The rearrangement links TRBV7-2 to TRBJ1-5; D is uncertain. The CDR3 here is CASSVMGQPQHF. Written as DNA, the CDR3 is TGTGCCAGCAGTGTAATGGGCCAGCCCCAGCATTTT.